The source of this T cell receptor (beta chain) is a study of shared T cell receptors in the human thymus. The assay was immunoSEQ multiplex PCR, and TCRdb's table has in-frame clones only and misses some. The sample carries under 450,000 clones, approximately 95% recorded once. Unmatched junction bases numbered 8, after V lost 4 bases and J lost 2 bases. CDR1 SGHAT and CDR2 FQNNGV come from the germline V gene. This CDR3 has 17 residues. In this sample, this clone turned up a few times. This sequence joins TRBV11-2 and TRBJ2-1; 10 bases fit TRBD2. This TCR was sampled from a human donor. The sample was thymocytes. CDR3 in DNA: TGTGCCAGCAGCTCTGAAATAGCGGGAGGCCCCTACAATGAGCAGTTCTTC. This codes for CASSSEIAGGPYNEQFF. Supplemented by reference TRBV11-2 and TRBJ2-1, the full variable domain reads EAGVAQSPRYKIIEKRQSVAFWCNPISGHATLYWYQQILGQGPKLLIQFQNNGVVDDSQLPKDRFSAERLKGVDSTLKIQPAKLEDSAVYLCASSSEIAGGPYNEQFFGPGTRLTVL.